Here is one T cell receptor (beta chain) with its context. The entry originates in a study of blood T cell repertoires in COVID-19. Generated by immunoSEQ multiplex PCR, the TCRdb table keeps only in-frame clones and is missing some. The data hold under 150,000 clones, with 81% observed a single time. Material: peripheral blood. The clonotype comes from a man in his fifties with acute or convalescent COVID-19.

CDR3 region: CASGTVNTEAFF. The CDR3, as DNA: TGTGCCAGCGGGACAGTGAACACTGAAGCTTTCTTT. The chain joins TRBV7-8 to TRBJ1-1, with 7 bases aligning to TRBD1. Per germline, CDR1 SGHVS and CDR2 FQNEAQ. Trimming at V came to 8 bases and at J to 0 bases, leaving 0 bases not matched to a gene. The CDR3 spans 12 residues.